Below, 19 T cell receptor beta chains from the same sample are listed, as sequenced in a study of blood T cell repertoires in COVID-19. Some clones are missing from TCRdb's copy, which holds only in-frame ones; the method was immunoSEQ multiplex PCR. The repertoire has about 530,000 clones, 85% to 90% of them found once; the top ten carry about 8%. Material: peripheral blood. The receptors shown here come from a woman between 50 and 59 years old with COVID-19, enrolled during active disease.

The chain combines TRBV2 with TRBJ1-5; TRBD1 agrees at 7 bases. V shed 5 bases and J 1 base; nucleotides not matched to a gene: 8. The length of the CDR3 is 16 residues. The V gene's germline CDR1 is SNHLY and CDR2 FYNNEI. DNA of the CDR3: TGTGCCAGCAGTCGGAGGGGGCCTGGGAGCAATCAGCCCCAGCATTTT. It encodes CASSRRGPGSNQPQHF. The whole variable domain, remainder taken from reference TRBV2 and TRBJ1-5, is EPEVTQTPSHQVTQMGQEVILRCVPISNHLYFYWYRQILGQKVEFLVSFYNNEISEKSEIFDDQFSVERPDGSNFTLKIRSTKLEDSAMYFCASSRRGPGSNQPQHFGDGTRLSIL.

The rearrangement uses TRBV5-1 and TRBJ1-1, with a tentative D call TRBD1 (5 bases). Trimming removed 3 bases at V and 4 bases at J, with 16 bases between. Germline V gives CDR1 SGHRS, CDR2 YFSETQ. The CDR3 contains 15 residues. This CDR3 reads CASSSRGVGSTEAFF. For the CDR3, the DNA is TGCGCCAGCAGCTCCCGGGGGGTGGGGAGCACTGAAGCTTTCTTT.

The genes are TRBV10-1 and TRBJ2-7; D ambiguous. The CDR3 length is 11 residues. Trimming left V 8 bases short and J 3 bases short, with 8 bases between. The germline gives CDR1 WNHNN, CDR2 SYGVQD (reference sequence). The CDR3 DNA reads TGCGCCAGCGTGGGCAGCTACGAGCAGTACTTC. Its protein is CASVGSYEQYF.

The genes are TRBV5-1 and TRBJ2-7, with 8 bases lining up with TRBD1. Germline values: CDR1 SGHRS, CDR2 YFSETQ. V shed 4 bases, J shed 5 bases, and the junction held 5 bases outside the gene matches. CDR3 length equals 13 residues. CDR3 DNA sequence: TGCGCCAGCAGCCCGACAGGGGATAACGAGCAGTACTTC. Translated, it gives CASSPTGDNEQYF. The full variable domain, its missing parts supplied by reference TRBV5-1 and TRBJ2-7, is KAGVTQTPRYLIKTRGQQVTLSCSPISGHRSVSWYQQTPGQGLQFLFEYFSETQRNKGNFPGRFSGRQFSNSRSEMNVSTLELGDSALYLCASSPTGDNEQYFGPGTRLTVT.

The genes are TRBV7-9 and TRBJ1-1; possibly TRBD1 for D (6 bases). The CDR3 runs 14 residues. Trimming shortened V by 5 bases and J by 4 bases, and 14 bases separated the two germline ends. The germline V gene has CDR1 SEHNR and CDR2 FQNEAQ (reference sequence). The CDR3 nucleotides are TGTGCCAGCAGCCGATCCATAGGGGGCACTGAAGCTTTCTTT. This encodes CASSRSIGGTEAFF.

The CDR3 spells CASSRTGIGTRGNTEAFF. For the CDR3, the DNA is TGTGCCAGTAGTCGCACAGGGATCGGAACCCGAGGGAACACTGAAGCTTTCTTT. The rearrangement uses TRBV19 and TRBJ1-1; perhaps TRBD1 as D (6 bases). CDR1 is LNHDA and CDR2 is SQIVND in the germline V gene (reference sequence). The CDR3 extends over 18 amino acids. Trimming removed 5 bases at V and 1 base at J, with 23 bases between. Using reference TRBV19 and TRBJ1-1 for the parts outside the CDR3, the full variable domain is DGGITQSPKYLFRKEGQNVTLSCEQNLNHDAMYWYRQDPGQGLRLIYYSQIVNDFQKGDIAEGYSVSREKKESFPLTVTSAQKNPTAFYLCASSRTGIGTRGNTEAFFGQGTRLTVV.

The V call is TRBV30, the J call TRBJ1-1; D is unclear. Germline V CDR1 and CDR2: GTSNPN, SVGIG (reference sequence). The CDR3 has 13 amino acids. The germline V and J ends were trimmed by 6 bases and 3 bases, with 14 bases remaining between them. In nucleotides, the CDR3 is TGTGCCTGCTCACGTGGCGGCGACACTGAAGCTTTCTTT. Amino acid sequence: CACSRGGDTEAFF.

V gene TRBV19 combines with J gene TRBJ1-4; 9 nucleotides match TRBD1. Germline V lookup: CDR1 LNHDA, CDR2 SQIVND (reference sequence). With V trimmed by 7 bases and J by 8 bases, 20 bases remained unmatched. The CDR3 consists of 18 residues. CDR3 amino acids: CASTQSGTGTPWGEKLFF. The CDR3 region has the DNA TGTGCCAGTACTCAGTCCGGGACAGGGACCCCATGGGGGGAAAAACTGTTTTTT. Full variable domain (outside the CDR3, taken from reference TRBV19 and TRBJ1-4): DGGITQSPKYLFRKEGQNVTLSCEQNLNHDAMYWYRQDPGQGLRLIYYSQIVNDFQKGDIAEGYSVSREKKESFPLTVTSAQKNPTAFYLCASTQSGTGTPWGEKLFFGSGTQLSVL.

The rearrangement joins TRBV30 to TRBJ1-1; 11 nucleotides match TRBD1. The CDR3 loop spans 16 amino acids. Per the germline V gene, CDR1 is GTSNPN and CDR2 is SVGIG (reference sequence). V shed 1 base and J 5 bases; nucleotides not matched to a gene: 9. The CDR3 here is CAWSAGTGGRRTEAFF. The DNA of the CDR3 is TGTGCCTGGAGTGCCGGGACAGGGGGGCGCCGGACTGAAGCTTTCTTT. Using reference TRBV30 and TRBJ1-1 for the parts outside the CDR3, the full variable domain is SQTIHQWPATLVQPVGSPLSLECTVEGTSNPNLYWYRQAAGRGLQLLFYSVGIGQISSEVPQNLSASRPQDRQFILSSKKLLLSDSGFYLCAWSAGTGGRRTEAFFGQGTRLTVV.

The chain combines TRBV9 with TRBJ1-1, with TRBD1 matching over 8 bases. With V trimmed by 3 bases and J by 1 base, 8 bases remained unmatched. Germline CDR1 is SGDLS and CDR2 is YYNGEE. The CDR3 spans 16 residues. The CDR3 spells CASSGRTGMGNTEAFF. Here the CDR3 DNA reads TGTGCCAGCAGCGGGAGGACAGGGATGGGGAACACTGAAGCTTTCTTT.

The J gene is TRBJ2-5, the V gene TRBV7-9; 8 nucleotides match TRBD1. V gave up 2 bases and J gave up 4 bases; unmatched junction bases: 9. This CDR3 has 16 residues. Germline lookup yields CDR1 SEHNR and CDR2 FQNEAQ (reference sequence). In DNA form, the CDR3 reads TGTGCCAGCAGCTTACAATCCCAGGGGGCGAGAGAGACCCAGTACTTC. This codes for CASSLQSQGARETQYF.

The chain recombines TRBV5-5 with TRBJ1-2; 7 bases map to TRBD1. With V trimmed by 4 bases and J by 2 bases, 2 bases remained unmatched. Germline assignment: CDR1 SGHKS and CDR2 YYEKEE (reference sequence). The CDR3 loop spans 13 amino acids. The CDR3 spells CASSPTGNYGYTF. For the CDR3, the DNA is TGTGCCAGCAGCCCGACAGGGAACTATGGCTACACCTTC.

This chain links TRBV5-1 with TRBJ1-2; 8 nucleotides agree with TRBD1. Per the germline V gene, CDR1 is SGHRS and CDR2 is YFSETQ. The J segment lost 8 bases and the V segment lost 0 bases, leaving 9 bases of the junction unmatched. This CDR3 spans 15 amino acids. The CDR3 DNA reads as TGCGCCAGCAGCTTGGGGTTGGACAGGGCAGAGGGCTACACCTTC. Protein product: CASSLGLDRAEGYTF.

This clone showed up just a few times. V gene TRBV10-3 combines with J gene TRBJ1-6, with 7 bases matching TRBD1. The germline CDR1 and CDR2 sequences are ENHRY and SYGVKD. CDR3 length equals 15 residues. The ends lost 2 bases at V and 10 bases at J; junction bases unmatched: 8. The CDR3, as DNA: TGTGCCATCAGTGAGATCGGGACAGAGCAATCACCCCTCCACTTT. Translated, it gives CAISEIGTEQSPLHF.

The chain links TRBV7-2 to TRBJ2-1, with TRBD2 matching 13 bases. V gave up 5 bases and J gave up 6 bases; unmatched junction bases: 1. The CDR3 consists of 14 residues. The germline gives CDR1 SGHTA, CDR2 FQGNSA. CDR3 sequence reads: CASSRLAGGNEQFF. CDR3 sequence (DNA): TGTGCCAGCAGCAGACTAGCGGGGGGCAATGAGCAGTTCTTC.

The rearrangement joins TRBV4-2 to TRBJ1-3; tentative D call: TRBD1 (6 bases). Germline values: CDR1 LGHNA, CDR2 YNFKEQ. The ends were cut back, 0 bases at V and 0 bases at J, with 21 bases in the middle. The CDR3 contains 20 residues. In DNA form, the CDR3 reads TGTGCCAGCAGCCAAGATATATCAGGGGCCGGTTCCTTCTCTGGAAACACCATATATTTT. Translating gives CASSQDISGAGSFSGNTIYF.

J is TRBJ2-7 and V is TRBV5-1, with D possibly being TRBD1 (5 bases). Germline CDR1 and CDR2: SGHRS and YFSETQ. This CDR3 comprises 15 residues. V was trimmed by 0 bases and J by 3 bases, leaving 13 bases between them. The CDR3 DNA reads TGCGCCAGCAGCTTGGTTCCAGGGAATCACTACGAGCAGTACTTC. This translates into CASSLVPGNHYEQYF.

This CDR3 reads CASSPLVAGGANVLTF. The DNA of the CDR3 is TGCGCCAGCAGCCCCCTCGTCGCGGGGGGGGCCAACGTCCTGACTTTC. J is TRBJ2-6 and V is TRBV5-1; D might be TRBD2 (6 bases). The CDR3 extends over 16 amino acids. Deletions cut 4 bases from V and 4 bases from J, with 15 bases between. Per the germline V gene, CDR1 is SGHRS and CDR2 is YFSETQ. The variable domain in full, completed from reference TRBV5-1 and TRBJ2-6, reads KAGVTQTPRYLIKTRGQQVTLSCSPISGHRSVSWYQQTPGQGLQFLFEYFSETQRNKGNFPGRFSGRQFSNSRSEMNVSTLELGDSALYLCASSPLVAGGANVLTFGAGSRLTVL.

This chain uses TRBV5-5 with TRBJ2-1; 9 nucleotides line up with TRBD1. Germline trimming cut 4 bases from V and 3 bases from J; bases unmatched to any gene: 5. The CDR3 runs to 15 residues. In germline, CDR1 is SGHKS, CDR2 YYEKEE (reference sequence). The DNA of the CDR3 is TGTGCCAGCAGCGCCGGGACAGGGAACTACAATGAGCAGTTCTTC. It encodes CASSAGTGNYNEQFF.